This T cell receptor beta chain appears in the sequencing data of a study of blood T cell repertoires in COVID-19. Study as a whole: The United States, Italy and Spain supplied acute and convalescent COVID-19 samples.

In the study's own analysis: Amplified reference gene primers provided the basis for estimating nucleated cell counts. Some clones are missing from TCRdb's copy, which holds only in-frame ones; the method was immunoSEQ multiplex PCR. V, J and clone size are taken as reported in that table, and D and trimming were inferred from the DNA itself. The sample consists of about 230,000 clones, 85% to 90% of them appearing once. This CDR3 has 14 residues. The ends lost 5 bases at V and 3 bases at J; junction bases unmatched: 2. The V gene's germline CDR1 is LNHNV and CDR2 YYDKDF (reference sequence). Those enrolled in Seattle joined during active infection and were followed longitudinally afterward.

Sequencing was carried out using peripheral blood. The chain uses TRBV15 and TRBJ2-5; 11 bases align to TRBD1. The sequence was obtained from a man aged 45-65 years with COVID-19, enrolled during active disease. The chain's CDR3 is CATSRDRGEETQYF. In DNA form, the CDR3 reads TGTGCCACCAGCCGGGACAGGGGGGAAGAGACCCAGTACTTC.